This record concerns one T cell receptor beta chain sequence. Antigen: not known. This specimen comes from a study of cytomegalovirus exposure and HLA in healthy donors. Overall study findings and caveats: In an earlier analysis, productive rearrangement rates for most beta V segments clustered near 87% or 30%.

With 60 Vbeta and 13 Jbeta primers, the PCR was carried out. Clones were sequenced by immunoSEQ multiplex PCR, and TCRdb holds only the in-frame ones, with some missing. The sample lists more than 85,000 clones, about 80% occurring once. CDR3 length equals 18 residues. The germline gives CDR1 SGHRS, CDR2 YFSETQ. J gave up 0 bases and V 4 bases, and 11 bases lay outside the gene matches. The sequencing sample was made of PBMCs. This receptor was obtained from a man between 40 and 49 years old in good health and CMV-seropositive. The chain joins TRBV5-1 to TRBJ1-4; 8 bases match TRBD1. DNA for the CDR3: TGCGCCAGCAGCCCTACCGACAGGGGACCCCCAACTAATGAAAAACTGTTTTTT. It is translated as CASSPTDRGPPTNEKLFF.